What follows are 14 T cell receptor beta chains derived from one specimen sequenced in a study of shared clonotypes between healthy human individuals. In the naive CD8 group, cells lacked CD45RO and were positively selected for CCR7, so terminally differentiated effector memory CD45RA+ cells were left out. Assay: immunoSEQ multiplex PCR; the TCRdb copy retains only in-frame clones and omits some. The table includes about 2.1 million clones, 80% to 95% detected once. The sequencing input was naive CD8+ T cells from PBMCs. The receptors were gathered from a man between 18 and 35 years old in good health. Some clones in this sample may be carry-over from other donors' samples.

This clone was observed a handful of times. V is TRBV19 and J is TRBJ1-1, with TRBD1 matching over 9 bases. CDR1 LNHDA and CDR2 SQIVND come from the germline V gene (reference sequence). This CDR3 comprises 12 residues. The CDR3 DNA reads TGTGCTTGTACGACAGGGGGCACTGAAGCTTTCTTT. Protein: CACTTGGTEAFF.

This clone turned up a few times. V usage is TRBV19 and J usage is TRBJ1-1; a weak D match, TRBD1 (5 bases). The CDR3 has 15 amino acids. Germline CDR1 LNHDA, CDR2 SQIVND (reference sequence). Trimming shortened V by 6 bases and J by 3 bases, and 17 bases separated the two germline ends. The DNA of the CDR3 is TGTGCCAGTAGACCGGGACTCCCAAGGGACACTGAAGCTTTCTTT. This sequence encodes CASRPGLPRDTEAFF.

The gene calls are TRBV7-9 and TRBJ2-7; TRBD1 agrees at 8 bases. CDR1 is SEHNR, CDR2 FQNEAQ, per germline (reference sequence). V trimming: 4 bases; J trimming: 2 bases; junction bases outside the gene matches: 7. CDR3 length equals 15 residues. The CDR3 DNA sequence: TGTGCCAGCAGCTACCGGGACAGGCTCACCTACGAGCAGTACTTC. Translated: CASSYRDRLTYEQYF.

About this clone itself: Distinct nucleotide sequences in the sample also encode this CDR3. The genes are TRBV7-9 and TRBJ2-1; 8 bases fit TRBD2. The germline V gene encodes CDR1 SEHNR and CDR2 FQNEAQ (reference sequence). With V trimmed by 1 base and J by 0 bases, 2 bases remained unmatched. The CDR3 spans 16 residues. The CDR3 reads CASSLVAGSSYNEQFF. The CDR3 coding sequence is TGTGCCAGCAGCTTAGTAGCGGGAAGCTCCTACAATGAGCAGTTCTTC. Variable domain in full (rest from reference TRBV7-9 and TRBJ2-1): DTGVSQNPRHKITKRGQNVTFRCDPISEHNRLYWYRQTLGQGPEFLTYFQNEAQLEKSRLLSDRFSAERPKGSFSTLEIQRTEQGDSAMYLCASSLVAGSSYNEQFFGPGTRLTVL.

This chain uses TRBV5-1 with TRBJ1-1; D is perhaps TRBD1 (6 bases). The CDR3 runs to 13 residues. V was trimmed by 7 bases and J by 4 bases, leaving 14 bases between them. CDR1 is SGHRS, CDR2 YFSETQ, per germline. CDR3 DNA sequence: TGCGCCAGCCGCAACAGGGAGAGCACTGAAGCTTTCTTT. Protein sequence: CASRNRESTEAFF.

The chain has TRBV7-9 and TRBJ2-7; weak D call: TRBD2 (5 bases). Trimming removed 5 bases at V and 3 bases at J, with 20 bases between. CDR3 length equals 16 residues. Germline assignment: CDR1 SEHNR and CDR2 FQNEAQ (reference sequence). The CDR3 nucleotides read TGTGCCAGCAGCCCAGCCCCGAGGGCAGTTCTCTACGAGCAGTACTTC. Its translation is CASSPAPRAVLYEQYF.

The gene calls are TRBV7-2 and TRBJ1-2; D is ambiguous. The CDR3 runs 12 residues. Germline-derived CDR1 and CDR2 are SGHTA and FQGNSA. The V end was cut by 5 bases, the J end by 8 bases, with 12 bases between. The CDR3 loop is CASSPEGWGYTF. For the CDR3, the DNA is TGTGCCAGCAGCCCGGAGGGCTGGGGCTACACCTTC. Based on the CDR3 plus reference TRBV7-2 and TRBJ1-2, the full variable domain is GAGVSQSPSNKVTEKGKDVELRCDPISGHTALYWYRQSLGQGLEFLIYFQGNSAPDKSGLPSDRFSAERTGGSVSTLTIQRTQQEDSAVYLCASSPEGWGYTFGSGTRLTVV.

CDR3 coding DNA: TGTGCCATCAGTGAACCACAGGGGGCCACAGATACGCAGTATTTT. The encoded protein is CAISEPQGATDTQYF. This chain connects TRBV10-3 to TRBJ2-3; 9 bases fit TRBD1. Trimming cost V 3 bases and J 2 bases; bases outside gene matches: 3. CDR3 size: 15 residues. Germline CDR1 ENHRY, CDR2 SYGVKD.

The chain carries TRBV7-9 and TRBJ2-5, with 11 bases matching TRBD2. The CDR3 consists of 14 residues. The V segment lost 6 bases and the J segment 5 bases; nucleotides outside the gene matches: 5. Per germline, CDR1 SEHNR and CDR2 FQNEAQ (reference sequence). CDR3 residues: CASRISGRDETQYF. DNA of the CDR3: TGTGCCAGCAGAATTAGCGGGAGGGATGAGACCCAGTACTTC.

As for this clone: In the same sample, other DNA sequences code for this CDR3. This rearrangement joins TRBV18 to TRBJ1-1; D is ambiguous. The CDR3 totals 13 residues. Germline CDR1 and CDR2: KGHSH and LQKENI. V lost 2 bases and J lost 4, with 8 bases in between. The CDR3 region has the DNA TGTGCCAGCTCACCAGGACGAGGCACTGAAGCTTTCTTT. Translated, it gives CASSPGRGTEAFF.

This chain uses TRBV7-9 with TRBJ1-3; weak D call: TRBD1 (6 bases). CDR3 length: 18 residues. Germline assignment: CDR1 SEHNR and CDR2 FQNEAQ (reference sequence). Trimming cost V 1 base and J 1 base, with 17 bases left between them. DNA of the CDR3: TGTGCCAGCAGCTTAGAAAGGCAGGGGTCTACATCTGGAAACACCATATATTTT. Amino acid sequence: CASSLERQGSTSGNTIYF.

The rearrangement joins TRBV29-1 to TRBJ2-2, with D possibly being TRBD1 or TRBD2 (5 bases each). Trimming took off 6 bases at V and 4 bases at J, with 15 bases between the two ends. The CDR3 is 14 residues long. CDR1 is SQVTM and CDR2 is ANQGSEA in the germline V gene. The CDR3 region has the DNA TGCAGCGTCCGGGACCCGACGATCACCGGGGAGCTGTTTTTT. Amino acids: CSVRDPTITGELFF.

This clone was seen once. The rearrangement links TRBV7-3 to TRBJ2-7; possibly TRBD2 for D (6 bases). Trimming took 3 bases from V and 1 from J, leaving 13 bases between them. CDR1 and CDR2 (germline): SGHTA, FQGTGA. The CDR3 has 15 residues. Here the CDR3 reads CASSLDAGQSYEQYF. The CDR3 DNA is TGTGCCAGCAGCTTGGACGCGGGGCAATCCTACGAGCAGTACTTC.

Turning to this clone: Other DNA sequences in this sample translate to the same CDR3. CDR3 bases: TGTGCCAGCAGCGTAGGGGGTCCTGAAGCTTTCTTT. Translated, it gives CASSVGGPEAFF. V gene TRBV9 combines with J gene TRBJ1-1; unclear D gene. This CDR3 has 12 amino acids. Trimming shortened V by 0 bases and J by 6 bases, and 6 bases separated the two germline ends. Per germline, CDR1 SGDLS and CDR2 YYNGEE.